The rows below give T cell receptor beta chains drawn from one sample of a study of cytomegalovirus exposure and HLA in healthy donors. The repertoire was sequenced with immunoSEQ multiplex PCR; TCRdb's copy has only in-frame clones and lacks some. The sample has around 160,000 clones, 88% seen once. Material: PBMCs. These receptors all stem from a man between 18 and 29 years old in good health and CMV-seronegative. Each CDR3 is given without its conserved first and last residue. D genes are given only for firm matches. For some rows the clone size is stated as once, few or many, or as a class when expanded; others skip it.

once | TRBJ1-2 | 14 | . | TRBV6-1 | ASSEKRTLSNYGYT
once | TRBJ2-5 | 11 | . | TRBV5-1 | ASSIPREETQY
. | TRBJ1-1 | 12 | . | TRBV6-4 | ASSDSQGNTEAF
once | TRBJ1-3 | 13 | TRBD1 | TRBV6-5 | ASSNRGIPGNTIY
once | TRBJ2-3 | 16 | TRBD2 | TRBV4-2 | ASSQELGTSGFSDTQY
. | TRBJ2-7 | 13 | . | TRBV11-2 | ASSLSASGVYEQY
. | TRBJ1-6 | 17 | TRBD1 | TRBV19 | ASTLGGQGRWTYNSPLH
. | TRBJ2-1 | 13 | TRBD1 | TRBV4-1 | ASSPLGEGANEQF
. | TRBJ1-1 | 12 | . | TRBV28 | ASSRGQTYTEAF
. | TRBJ1-1 | 10 | . | TRBV5-6 | ASSLGVAEAF
. | TRBJ1-1 | 13 | TRBD1 | TRBV5-1 | ASSWTGTDNTEAF
. | TRBJ2-7 | 12 | . | TRBV2 | AIRRDILSYEQY
. | TRBJ2-7 | 13 | TRBD2 | TRBV4-3 | ASSQESSGISEQY
. | TRBJ2-7 | 11 | TRBD1 | TRBV23-1 | ASSQSFLGGMY
. | TRBJ1-1 | 13 | . | TRBV7-9 | ASSFLQGKDTEAF
once | TRBJ1-5 | 16 | TRBD1 | TRBV28 | AGGEGTGLSNSNQPQH
once | TRBJ2-6 | 13 | . | TRBV6-6 | ASRPYRDGANVLT
. | TRBJ2-1 | 14 | TRBD2 | TRBV6-6 | ASSYRTSYGENEQF
few | TRBJ2-5 | 12 | . | TRBV6-5 | ASSQTLSQETQY
. | TRBJ1-1 | 14 | . | TRBV2 | ASSVRGSAGNTEAF
once | TRBJ2-1 | 14 | TRBD2 | TRBV19 | ASASTTSGRYNEQF
. | TRBJ1-5 | 10 | . | TRBV29-1 | SVTNPGQPQH
. | TRBJ2-1 | 14 | . | TRBV19 | ASSMLPGSSYNEQF
. | TRBJ1-2 | 14 | . | TRBV21-1 | ASSKHPSRVGYGYT
. | TRBJ2-1 | 11 | TRBD1 | TRBV5-1 | ASSPRGRDEQF
once | TRBJ2-7 | 13 | TRBD2 | TRBV13 | ASSLGLAGGGEQY